This T cell receptor beta chain was obtained from a study of CD8 T cells in Susac syndrome. The CDR3 spans 16 residues. V trimming: 6 bases; J trimming: 5 bases; junction bases outside the gene matches: 15. Random hexamers were used to reverse transcribe an amount of roughly 0.5 to 1 ug RNA. TCRdb ran MiXCR on the immunoSEQ multiplex PCR reads and lists one entry per CDR3 protein. The sample consists of nearly 200,000 distinct CDR3 sequences, about 96% of them appearing once. The origin of this receptor is a human donor with multiple sclerosis. Source material: CD4+ T cells from PBMCs. The chain uses TRBV12-3 or TRBV12-4 and TRBJ1-2; 7 positions match TRBD1. The CDR3 bases are TGTGCCAGCAGCCCCCACTCAACAGGGGAACGATATGGCTACACCTTC. This translates into CASSPHSTGERYGYTF.